Listed below are T cell receptor beta chains from one sample, sequenced in a study of OX40 agonist ivuxolimab in advanced cancers. Data came from immunoSEQ multiplex PCR; TCRdb stores just in-frame clones and leaves some out. Of 30,000 to 45,000 clones detected, roughly 92% appear once; the ten largest clones hold less than 25%. The specimen comprised CD4+ or CD8+ T cells sorted from blood, sampled in a trial of the OX40 agonist ivuxolimab. These receptors came from an adult with an advanced solid tumor such as melanoma, head and neck, liver or kidney cancer. The CDR3 runs from the conserved cysteine through the conserved F or W. D genes are given only for firm matches. Rows may omit the clone size; those that give it use once, few, many or a size class.

d_call	v_call	clone_size	j_call	cdr3_nt	cdr3_aa
TRBD2	TRBV6-6	.	TRBJ2-1	TGTGCCAGCAGCAGCGGGAAAGAACACAATGAGCAGTTCTTC	CASSSGKEHNEQFF
.	TRBV12-5	.	TRBJ2-2	TGTGCTAGTGGTTTGGCAACACCGAACACCGGGGAGCTGTTTTTT	CASGLATPNTGELFF
.	TRBV27	.	TRBJ2-7	TGTGCCAGCAGTACCATATCCGACCTGACCTACGAGCAGTACTTC	CASSTISDLTYEQYF
.	TRBV20-1	.	TRBJ2-5	TGCAGTGCTGCCTCCGGGGACCAGTACTTC	CSAASGDQYF
.	TRBV19	.	TRBJ2-7	TGTGCCAGTAGTATCGGGCACAGCTACGAGCAGTACTTC	CASSIGHSYEQYF
.	TRBV7-9	.	TRBJ1-1	TGTGCCAGCAACAACGGCCGGACAGCGATTGAAGCTTTCTTT	CASNNGRTAIEAFF
TRBD1	TRBV27	.	TRBJ2-7	TGTGCCAGCAGTCCCCGGACAGGGGCCTACGAGCAGTACTTC	CASSPRTGAYEQYF
TRBD1	TRBV2	.	TRBJ2-7	TGTGCCAGCACCGACAGGGCGGACGACGAGCAGTACTTC	CASTDRADDEQYF
.	TRBV6-4	.	TRBJ2-6	TGTGCCAGCAGTGAGGGGGTGGCTGGCGGGGCCAACGTCCTGACTTTC	CASSEGVAGGANVLTF
TRBD2	TRBV4-2	once	TRBJ2-1	TGTGCCAGCAGCCAAGCCGGGGCGGGAGTCGATGAGCAGTTCTTC	CASSQAGAGVDEQFF
.	TRBV7-2	.	TRBJ2-1	TGTGCCAGCAGCTTAGTCGGGGGACTCAACAATGAGCAGTTCTTC	CASSLVGGLNNEQFF
.	TRBV5-1	.	TRBJ2-7	TGCGCCAGCAGCTTGGCCCCTCTATACGAGCAGTACTTC	CASSLAPLYEQYF
.	TRBV2	once	TRBJ2-5	TGTGCCAGCAGTGAAGCGCCGGGGGATGAGACCCAGTACTTC	CASSEAPGDETQYF
.	TRBV7-6	once	TRBJ2-4	TGTGCCAGCAGCTTAGACCTAGGAGGTATAGGCAAAAACATTCAGTACTTC	CASSLDLGGIGKNIQYF
.	TRBV29-1	.	TRBJ2-7	TGCAGCGTTAGGGGCACAGCCTACGAGCAGTGCTTC	CSVRGTAYEQCF
TRBD2	TRBV13	.	TRBJ2-1	TGTGCCAGCAGCTCCCCCGGGACTAGGGTTAACAATGAGCAGTTCTTC	CASSSPGTRVNNEQFF
.	TRBV9	once	TRBJ2-3	TGTGCCAGCAGCGTTCCGGAGGGGGGCACAGATACGCAGTATTTT	CASSVPEGGTDTQYF
TRBD1	TRBV9	.	TRBJ2-1	TGTGCCAGCAGACCCGGGACAGGACTGTACAATGAGCAGTTCTTC	CASRPGTGLYNEQFF
TRBD1	TRBV27	.	TRBJ1-5	TGTGCCAGCAGTTTGGCGGGGACAGGGGCCAATCAGCCCCAGCATTTT	CASSLAGTGANQPQHF
.	TRBV2	once	TRBJ1-3	TGTGCCAGCAGCGCCCGGGGGTCCTCTGGAAACACCATATATTTT	CASSARGSSGNTIYF
TRBD2	TRBV7-8	.	TRBJ2-7	TGTGCCAGCAGCTTAGGGGCTAGCGGCTACGAGCAGTACTTC	CASSLGASGYEQYF
.	TRBV20-1	.	TRBJ2-7	TGCAGTGCTCTTACGCAGTACGAGCAGTACTTC	CSALTQYEQYF
.	TRBV14	.	TRBJ2-1	TGTGCCAGCAGCCAAGATCTAGGGCCGAGCTCCTACAATGAGCAGTTCTTC	CASSQDLGPSSYNEQFF
.	TRBV4-1	.	TRBJ1-2	TGCGCCAGCAGCCAAGATCACAGAAAATTTAACTATGGCTACACCTTC	CASSQDHRKFNYGYTF
TRBD1	TRBV5-8	.	TRBJ2-7	TGTGCCAGCAGCCCCGGGACAGGGGGTGAGACGTACGAGCAGTACTTC	CASSPGTGGETYEQYF
.	TRBV19	.	TRBJ1-5	TGTGCCAGTCAAGAGCGGGGTGGGAATCAGCCCCAGCATTTT	CASQERGGNQPQHF
.	TRBV4-2	.	TRBJ2-1	TGTGCCAGCAGCCAGTCCGGGGCGCGGAATGAGCAGTTCTTC	CASSQSGARNEQFF
.	TRBV7-8	.	TRBJ2-1	TGTGCCAGCAGCTTATTAGGGGACTTCTCCTACAATGAGCAGTTCTTC	CASSLLGDFSYNEQFF
.	TRBV5-6	.	TRBJ2-1	TGTGCCAGCAGCCTGGACGAGGGTAGCTCCTACAATGAGCAGTTCTTC	CASSLDEGSSYNEQFF
.	TRBV5-5	.	TRBJ1-5	TGTGCCAGCAGCGTTGGGGCGGGGGATAATAGCAATCAGCCCCAGCATTTT	CASSVGAGDNSNQPQHF
TRBD1	TRBV9	.	TRBJ2-5	TGTGCCAGCAGCAACCAGGGACAGGAGGAGACCCAGTACTTC	CASSNQGQEETQYF
.	TRBV4-1	.	TRBJ2-2	TGCGCCAGCAGCCCGTACGGCGGGGAGCTGTTTTTT	CASSPYGGELFF
.	TRBV19	.	TRBJ2-3	TGTGCCAGTAGTATTTCCTCGGGCATCACAGATACGCAGTATTTT	CASSISSGITDTQYF
.	TRBV4-1	few	TRBJ1-5	TGCGCCAGCAGCCACAAAGGGGGGTTTGGTCAGCCCCAGCATTTT	CASSHKGGFGQPQHF
.	TRBV28	.	TRBJ1-5	TGTGCCAGCAGTTTATATCGGCTGCCAAATCAGCCCCAGCATTTT	CASSLYRLPNQPQHF
.	TRBV13	.	TRBJ2-3	TGTGCCAGCAGCTTAACTCAGCGATACACAGATACGCAGTATTTT	CASSLTQRYTDTQYF
.	TRBV7-9	.	TRBJ2-1	TGTGCCAGCAGCTCCCCCGGCAGGGGCAATGAGCAGTTCTTC	CASSSPGRGNEQFF
.	TRBV6-6	.	TRBJ1-4	TGTGCCAGCAGGCTACATCCCCTTCTGAGGGAAAAACTGTTTTTT	CASRLHPLLREKLFF
.	TRBV2	.	TRBJ2-7	TGTGCCAGCAGTAAGGGACGGGAACGCTCCGAGCAGTACTTC	CASSKGRERSEQYF
.	TRBV6-5	.	TRBJ2-5	TGTGCCTGCGGTGGTGACCGGGAGACCCAGTACTTC	CACGGDRETQYF